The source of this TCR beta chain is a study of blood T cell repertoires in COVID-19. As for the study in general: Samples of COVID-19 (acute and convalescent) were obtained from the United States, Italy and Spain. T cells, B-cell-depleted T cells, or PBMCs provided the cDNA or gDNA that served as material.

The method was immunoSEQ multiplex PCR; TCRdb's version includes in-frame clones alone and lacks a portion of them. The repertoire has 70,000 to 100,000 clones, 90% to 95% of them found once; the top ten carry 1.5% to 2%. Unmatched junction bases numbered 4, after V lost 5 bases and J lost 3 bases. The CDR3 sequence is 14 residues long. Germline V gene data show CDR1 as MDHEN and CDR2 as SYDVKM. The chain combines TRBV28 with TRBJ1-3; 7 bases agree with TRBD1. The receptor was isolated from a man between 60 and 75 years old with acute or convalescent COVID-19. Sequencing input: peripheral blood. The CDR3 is CASSSSGGGNTIYF. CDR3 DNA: TGTGCCAGCAGTAGCTCAGGGGGTGGAAACACCATATATTTT.